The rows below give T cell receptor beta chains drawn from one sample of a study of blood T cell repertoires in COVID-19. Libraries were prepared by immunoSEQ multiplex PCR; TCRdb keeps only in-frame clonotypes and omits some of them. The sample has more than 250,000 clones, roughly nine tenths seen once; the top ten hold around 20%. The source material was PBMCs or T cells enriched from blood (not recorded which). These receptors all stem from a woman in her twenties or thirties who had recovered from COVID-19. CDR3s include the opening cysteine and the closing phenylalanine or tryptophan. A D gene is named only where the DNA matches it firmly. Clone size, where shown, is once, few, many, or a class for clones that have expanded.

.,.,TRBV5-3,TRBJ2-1,CARSLLSMTPQFF,TGTGCCAGAAGCTTGTTATCAATGACACCCCAGTTCTTC
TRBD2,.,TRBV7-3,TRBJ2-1,CASSLTLAGAGNEQFF,TGTGCCAGCAGCTTAACACTAGCGGGAGCGGGCAATGAGCAGTTCTTC
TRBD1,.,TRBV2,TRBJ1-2,CAKRTGTGEGYTF,TGTGCCAAACGAACCGGGACAGGGGAAGGCTACACCTTC
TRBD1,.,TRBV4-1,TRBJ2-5,CASRRGQGAETQYF,TGCGCCAGCAGACGGGGACAGGGGGCGGAGACCCAGTACTTC
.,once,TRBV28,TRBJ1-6,CATRTQGYNSPLHF,TGTGCCACCCGTACTCAGGGGTATAATTCACCCCTCCACTTT
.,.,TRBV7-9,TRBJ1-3,CASSLGGRNTIYF,TGTGCCAGCAGCTTAGGGGGCCGGAACACCATATATTTT
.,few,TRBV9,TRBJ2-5,CASSAGGAQETQYF,TGTGCCAGCAGCGCCGGAGGGGCCCAAGAGACCCAGTACTTC
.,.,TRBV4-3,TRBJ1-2,CASSQDRTDSYGYTF,TGCGCCAGCAGCCAAGATCGGACGGACAGCTATGGCTACACCTTC
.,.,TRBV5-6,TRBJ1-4,CAPIPPRGGRNEKLFF,TGTGCCCCGATCCCCCCTCGGGGGGGAAGGAATGAAAAACTGTTTTTT
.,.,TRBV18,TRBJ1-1,CASSPLRSPQGFTEAFF,TGTGCCAGCTCACCTCTCCGGTCCCCCCAGGGTTTCACTGAAGCTTTCTTT
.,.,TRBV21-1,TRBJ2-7,CASSKTETSGGPNYEQYF,TGTGCCAGCAGCAAAACAGAGACTAGCGGGGGTCCCAACTACGAGCAGTACTTC